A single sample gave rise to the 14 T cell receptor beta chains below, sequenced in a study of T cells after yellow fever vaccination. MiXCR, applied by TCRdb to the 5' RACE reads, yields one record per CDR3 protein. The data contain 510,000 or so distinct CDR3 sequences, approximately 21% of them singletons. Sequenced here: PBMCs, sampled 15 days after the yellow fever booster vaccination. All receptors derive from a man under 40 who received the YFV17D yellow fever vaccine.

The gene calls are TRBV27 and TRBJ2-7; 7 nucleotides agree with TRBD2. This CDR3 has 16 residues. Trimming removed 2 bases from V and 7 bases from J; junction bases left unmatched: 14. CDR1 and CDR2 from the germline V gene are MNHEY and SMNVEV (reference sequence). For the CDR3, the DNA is TGTGCCAGCAGTTTAAGTTTAGGCGGGAGACCGGGGGAGCAGTACTTC. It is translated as CASSLSLGGRPGEQYF.

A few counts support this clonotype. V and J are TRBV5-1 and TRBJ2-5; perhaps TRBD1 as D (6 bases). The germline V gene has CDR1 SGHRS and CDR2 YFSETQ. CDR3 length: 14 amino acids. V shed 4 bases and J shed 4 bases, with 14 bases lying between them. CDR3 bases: TGCGCCAGCAGCCTCGACAGGACCCGAGAGACCCAGTACTTC. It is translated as CASSLDRTRETQYF.

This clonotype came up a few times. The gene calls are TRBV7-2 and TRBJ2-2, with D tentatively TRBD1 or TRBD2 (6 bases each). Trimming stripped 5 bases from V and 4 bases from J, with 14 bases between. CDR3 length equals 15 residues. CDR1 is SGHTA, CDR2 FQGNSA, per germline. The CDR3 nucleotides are TGTGCCAGCAGCGGTATTTCGGGGGCCACCGGGGAGCTGTTTTTT. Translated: CASSGISGATGELFF. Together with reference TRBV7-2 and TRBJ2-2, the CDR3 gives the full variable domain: GAGVSQSPSNKVTEKGKDVELRCDPISGHTALYWYRQSLGQGLEFLIYFQGNSAPDKSGLPSDRFSAERTGGSVSTLTIQRTQQEDSAVYLCASSGISGATGELFFGEGSRLTVL.

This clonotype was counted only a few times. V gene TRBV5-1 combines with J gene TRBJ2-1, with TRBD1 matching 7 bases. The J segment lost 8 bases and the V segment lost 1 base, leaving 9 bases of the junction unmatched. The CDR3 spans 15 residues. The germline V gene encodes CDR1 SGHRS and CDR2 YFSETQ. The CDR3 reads CASSLSSNQGDEQFF. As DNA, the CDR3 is TGCGCCAGCAGCTTGTCGTCGAATCAGGGGGATGAGCAGTTCTTC.

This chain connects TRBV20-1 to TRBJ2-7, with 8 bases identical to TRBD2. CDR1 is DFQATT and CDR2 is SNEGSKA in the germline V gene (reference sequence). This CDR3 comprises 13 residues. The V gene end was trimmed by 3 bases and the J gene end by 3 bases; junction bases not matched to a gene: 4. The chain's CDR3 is CSASNAGGYEQYF. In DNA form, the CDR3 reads TGCAGTGCTAGCAATGCGGGAGGCTACGAGCAGTACTTC.

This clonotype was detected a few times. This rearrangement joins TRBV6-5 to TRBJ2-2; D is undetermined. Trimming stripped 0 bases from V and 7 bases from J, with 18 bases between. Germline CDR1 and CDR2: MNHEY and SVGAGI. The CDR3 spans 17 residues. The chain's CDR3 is CASSYSIIGGVSGELFF. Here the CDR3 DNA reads TGTGCCAGCAGTTACTCGATCATTGGCGGTGTGAGCGGGGAGCTGTTTTTT.

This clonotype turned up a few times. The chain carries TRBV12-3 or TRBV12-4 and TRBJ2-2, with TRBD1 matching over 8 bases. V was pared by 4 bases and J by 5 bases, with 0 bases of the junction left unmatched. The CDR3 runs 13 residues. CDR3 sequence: CASSWTGTGELFF. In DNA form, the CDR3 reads TGTGCCAGCAGTTGGACAGGGACCGGGGAGCTGTTTTTT.

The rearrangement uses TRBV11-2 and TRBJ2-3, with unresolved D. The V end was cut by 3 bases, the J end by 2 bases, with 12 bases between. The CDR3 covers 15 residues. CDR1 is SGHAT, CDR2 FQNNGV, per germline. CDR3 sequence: CASSFRWGNTDTQYF. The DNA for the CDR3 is TGTGCCAGCAGCTTTAGGTGGGGAAACACAGATACGCAGTATTTT.

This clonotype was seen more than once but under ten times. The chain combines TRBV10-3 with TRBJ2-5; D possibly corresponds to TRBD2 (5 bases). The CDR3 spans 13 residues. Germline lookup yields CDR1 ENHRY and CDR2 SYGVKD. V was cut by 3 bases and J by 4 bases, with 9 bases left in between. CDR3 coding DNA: TGTGCCATCAGTGACGGGGTTGGAGAGACCCAGTACTTC. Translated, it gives CAISDGVGETQYF.

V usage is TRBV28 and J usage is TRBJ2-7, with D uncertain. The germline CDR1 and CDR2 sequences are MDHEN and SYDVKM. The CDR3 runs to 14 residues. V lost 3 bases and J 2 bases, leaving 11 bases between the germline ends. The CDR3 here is CASSFSQATYEQYF. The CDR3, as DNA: TGTGCCAGCAGTTTTTCTCAGGCGACCTACGAGCAGTACTTC.

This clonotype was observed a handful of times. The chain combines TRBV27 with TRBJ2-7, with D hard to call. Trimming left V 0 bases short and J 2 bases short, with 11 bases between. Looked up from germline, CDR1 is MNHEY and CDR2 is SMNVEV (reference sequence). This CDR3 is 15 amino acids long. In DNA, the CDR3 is TGTGCCAGCAGTTTATCGTGGACGGCGACCTACGAGCAGTACTTC. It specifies CASSLSWTATYEQYF.

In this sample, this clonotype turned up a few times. Written as DNA, the CDR3 is TGTGCCAGCAGCTTGGAGCCTTCTCAGCGGACCCCCTACGAGCAGTACTTC. It encodes CASSLEPSQRTPYEQYF. The rearrangement links TRBV5-5 to TRBJ2-7; a possible D gene is TRBD2 (5 bases). With 0 bases removed from V and 2 bases from J, the gap between germline ends came to 18 bases. The CDR3 runs to 17 residues. Germline V gene data show CDR1 as SGHKS and CDR2 as YYEKEE (reference sequence).

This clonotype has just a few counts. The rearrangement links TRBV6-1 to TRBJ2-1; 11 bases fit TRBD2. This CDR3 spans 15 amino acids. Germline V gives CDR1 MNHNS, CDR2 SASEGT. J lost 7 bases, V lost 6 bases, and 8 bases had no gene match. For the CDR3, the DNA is TGTGCCAGCAGGATAACTAGCGGGAGTTCAAATGAGCAGTTCTTC. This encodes CASRITSGSSNEQFF.

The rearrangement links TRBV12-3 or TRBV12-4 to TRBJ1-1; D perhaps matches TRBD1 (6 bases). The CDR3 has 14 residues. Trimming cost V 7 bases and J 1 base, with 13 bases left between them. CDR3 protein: CASTKRTENTEAFF. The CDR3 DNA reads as TGTGCCAGCACCAAAAGGACAGAGAACACTGAAGCTTTCTTT.